The rows below give T cell receptor beta chains drawn from one sample of a study of blood T cell repertoires in COVID-19. Generated by immunoSEQ multiplex PCR, the TCRdb table keeps only in-frame clones and is missing some. Seen here are under 30,000 clones, more than 75% observed once, and the top ten hold roughly an eighth. The specimen was peripheral blood. The receptors derive from a human donor in a cohort sampled during active COVID-19. The donor label of this sample is uncertain. Both conserved end residues are part of each CDR3. The D gene is left open where the match is weak. Expanded clones get a size class; other rows say once, few or many, or leave the size out.

DNA: TGTGCCAGCAGGGAGCGGGAGGGAGGGAATGAGCAGTTCTTC
CDR3: CASREREGGNEQFF
V: TRBV2
size: NA
D: TRBD2
J: TRBJ2-1

DNA: TGTGCCAGCAGTTCCGGGACTAGCGGGAGAGCCGGGGAGCTGTTTTTT
CDR3: CASSSGTSGRAGELFF
V: TRBV2
size: NA
D: TRBD2
J: TRBJ2-2

DNA: TGCGCCAGCAGCTTGGGACTAGCGGGAGGGTCAAACACCGGGGAGCTGTTTTTT
CDR3: CASSLGLAGGSNTGELFF
V: TRBV5-1
size: few
D: TRBD2
J: TRBJ2-2

DNA: TGTGCCTGGAGTGAGCGGGTTCTGACTGAAGCTTTCTTT
CDR3: CAWSERVLTEAFF
V: TRBV30
size: few
D: NA
J: TRBJ1-1

DNA: TGTGCCAGCGCCGGGGAAAAATATAGCAATCAGCCCCAGCATTTT
CDR3: CASAGEKYSNQPQHF
V: TRBV2
size: few
D: NA
J: TRBJ1-5

DNA: TGTGCCACCAGCGAGATTAGCGGGAGGGTCGGGGAGCAGTACTTC
CDR3: CATSEISGRVGEQYF
V: TRBV15
size: NA
D: TRBD2
J: TRBJ2-7

DNA: TGCGCCAGCAGCCTCCCCGCTGGAAACACCATATATTTT
CDR3: CASSLPAGNTIYF
V: TRBV5-1
size: NA
D: NA
J: TRBJ1-3

DNA: TGTGCCAGCAGTCCAAGGACAGGGAATGGCTACACCTTC
CDR3: CASSPRTGNGYTF
V: TRBV14
size: NA
D: TRBD1
J: TRBJ1-2

DNA: TGTGCCAGCAGCCCTAAGACAGGGCCACCCTCTGGAAACACCATATATTTT
CDR3: CASSPKTGPPSGNTIYF
V: TRBV5-4
size: NA
D: TRBD1
J: TRBJ1-3

DNA: TGTGCCACCAGTGATCCGTCCCCGGGACAGGGGGGCACCGGGGAGCTGTTTTTT
CDR3: CATSDPSPGQGGTGELFF
V: TRBV24-1
size: few
D: TRBD1
J: TRBJ2-2

DNA: TGCGCCAGCAGCTTGGCCGGGGTAGCGGGAGTTGAGAGGGAGCTGTTTTTT
CDR3: CASSLAGVAGVERELFF
V: TRBV5-1
size: NA
D: TRBD2
J: TRBJ2-2

DNA: TGTGCCAGCTCACCGACAGCCTTGATGAACACTGAAGCTTTCTTT
CDR3: CASSPTALMNTEAFF
V: TRBV18
size: few
D: NA
J: TRBJ1-1

DNA: TGTGCCAGCAGCTTAGGGACTAGCGGGAGTGGGTACGAGCAGTACTTC
CDR3: CASSLGTSGSGYEQYF
V: TRBV7-6
size: NA
D: TRBD2
J: TRBJ2-7

DNA: TGTGCCAGCAGGGACAATCACAGGGACATGGGGCATTTT
CDR3: CASRDNHRDMGHF
V: TRBV6-5
size: NA
D: NA
J: TRBJ1-5

DNA: TGTGCCAGCAGTGAACGCGGCAGCGCCAGCTCCTACAATGAGCAGTTCTTC
CDR3: CASSERGSASSYNEQFF
V: TRBV6-1
size: few
D: NA
J: TRBJ2-1

DNA: TGTGCCAGCAGTCCAGGCACAGATACGCAGTATTTT
CDR3: CASSPGTDTQYF
V: TRBV2
size: NA
D: NA
J: TRBJ2-3

DNA: TGTGCCAGCAGCTTAGGGGGAGTTGATGAAAAACTGTTTTTT
CDR3: CASSLGGVDEKLFF
V: TRBV7-9
size: NA
D: NA
J: TRBJ1-4

DNA: TGTGCCAGCAGTCCGCTAGCGGGAGGGGAACAGGCCCAGTACTTC
CDR3: CASSPLAGGEQAQYF
V: TRBV27
size: NA
D: TRBD2
J: TRBJ2-5

DNA: TGCGCCAGCAGCTTGGGACTAGCGGGAGGCCGCACAGATACGCAGTATTTT
CDR3: CASSLGLAGGRTDTQYF
V: TRBV5-1
size: once
D: TRBD2
J: TRBJ2-3

DNA: TGTGCCAGTAGAAGGTGGTCAGGGGGCAATCAGCCCCAGCATTTT
CDR3: CASRRWSGGNQPQHF
V: TRBV19
size: NA
D: NA
J: TRBJ1-5

DNA: TGTGCCAGCAGCTTGTCGGGTGCTCCCTACAATGAGCAGTTCTTC
CDR3: CASSLSGAPYNEQFF
V: TRBV5-4
size: NA
D: NA
J: TRBJ2-1

DNA: TGTGCCAGCAGCTCCGACAGGTGGAACACTGAAGCTTTCTTT
CDR3: CASSSDRWNTEAFF
V: TRBV7-2
size: NA
D: NA
J: TRBJ1-1

DNA: TGCAGCGTTGAAAGTCAGGGGAACTACGAGCAGTACTTC
CDR3: CSVESQGNYEQYF
V: TRBV29-1
size: NA
D: NA
J: TRBJ2-7

DNA: TGTGCCAGCAGCGTCAGTCGCAAACGTAGCGGGCCCACAGATACGCAGTATTTT
CDR3: CASSVSRKRSGPTDTQYF
V: TRBV11-2
size: NA
D: TRBD2
J: TRBJ2-3

DNA: TGTGCCAGCAGCTTGGCAGGGCGAGAGACCCAGTACTTC
CDR3: CASSLAGRETQYF
V: TRBV13
size: once
D: NA
J: TRBJ2-5

DNA: TGTGCCAGCAGCTTACCGACTAGGGTGAACACCGGGGAGCTGTTTTTT
CDR3: CASSLPTRVNTGELFF
V: TRBV11-2
size: NA
D: NA
J: TRBJ2-2

DNA: TGTGCCAGCAGCTTAGAGGGGGGGGCCACTGAAGCTTTCTTT
CDR3: CASSLEGGATEAFF
V: TRBV11-3
size: NA
D: NA
J: TRBJ1-1

DNA: TGTGCCAGTAGTAGGCCGACAGGGAGAACGGGGTATGACACTGAAGCTTTCTTT
CDR3: CASSRPTGRTGYDTEAFF
V: TRBV19
size: once
D: TRBD1
J: TRBJ1-1

DNA: TGTGCCAGCAGCGCTAGCCGGGGACTAGCGGGAGATCCCGGGGAGCTGTTTTTT
CDR3: CASSASRGLAGDPGELFF
V: TRBV9
size: few
D: TRBD2
J: TRBJ2-2

DNA: TGTGCCAGCAGTGACCCCTCAACAGGCAAAAACATTCAGTACTTC
CDR3: CASSDPSTGKNIQYF
V: TRBV6-1
size: NA
D: NA
J: TRBJ2-4

DNA: TGCGCCAGCAGCGGAGGGTGGGGGTCGGAGAACACTGAAGCTTTCTTT
CDR3: CASSGGWGSENTEAFF
V: TRBV5-1
size: NA
D: NA
J: TRBJ1-1

DNA: TGTGCCAGCAAGACAGGGGGCGCTTCCTACGAGCAGTACTTC
CDR3: CASKTGGASYEQYF
V: TRBV2
size: NA
D: TRBD1
J: TRBJ2-7

DNA: TGTGCCAGCAGCCAAGGGGGGCGGGAGACCCAGTACTTC
CDR3: CASSQGGRETQYF
V: TRBV3-1/TRBV3-2
size: NA
D: NA
J: TRBJ2-5

DNA: TGTGCCAGCAGCCCATCTGGGAGGCAGTTCTTC
CDR3: CASSPSGRQFF
V: TRBV14
size: NA
D: NA
J: TRBJ2-1

DNA: TGTGCCAGTAGGAAGGGTGATCTAGCGCGCCCCGGGGAGCTGTTTTTT
CDR3: CASRKGDLARPGELFF
V: TRBV19
size: NA
D: NA
J: TRBJ2-2

DNA: TGCGCCAGCAGCTTGGGGGGAGGACCGGGCTACGAGCAGTACTTC
CDR3: CASSLGGGPGYEQYF
V: TRBV5-1
size: NA
D: NA
J: TRBJ2-7

DNA: TGTGCCAGCAGTGGGACTGGGACAGTCAGAGGAGAGCAGTACTTC
CDR3: CASSGTGTVRGEQYF
V: TRBV2
size: NA
D: TRBD1
J: TRBJ2-7

DNA: TGTGCCAGCAGCTTAGGGGTGGGCAGAAACCCCTACGAGCAGTACTTC
CDR3: CASSLGVGRNPYEQYF
V: TRBV7-2
size: NA
D: NA
J: TRBJ2-7

DNA: TGTGCCAGCAGCTTAGCGGGAGCGCATGAGCAGTTCTTC
CDR3: CASSLAGAHEQFF
V: TRBV5-4
size: NA
D: TRBD2
J: TRBJ2-1

DNA: TGTGCCAGCTCACCAAATCAGGGCACTGGAAACACCATATATTTT
CDR3: CASSPNQGTGNTIYF
V: TRBV18
size: few
D: NA
J: TRBJ1-3

DNA: TGTGCCAGCAGCCAAGTTAGGAACACCGGGGAGCTGTTTTTT
CDR3: CASSQVRNTGELFF
V: TRBV3-1/TRBV3-2
size: NA
D: NA
J: TRBJ2-2

DNA: TGCGCCAGCAGCTTGGGGCCAGGGGAAAATCAGCCCCAGCATTTT
CDR3: CASSLGPGENQPQHF
V: TRBV5-1
size: NA
D: NA
J: TRBJ1-5

DNA: TGTGCCAGCAGCTCCGGGACAGGAGATGAAAAACTGTTTTTT
CDR3: CASSSGTGDEKLFF
V: TRBV6-5
size: NA
D: TRBD1
J: TRBJ1-4

DNA: TGCGCCAGCAGCCTCATAGCGGGAAGACAAGAGACCCAGTACTTC
CDR3: CASSLIAGRQETQYF
V: TRBV4-1
size: medium-sized
D: TRBD2
J: TRBJ2-5